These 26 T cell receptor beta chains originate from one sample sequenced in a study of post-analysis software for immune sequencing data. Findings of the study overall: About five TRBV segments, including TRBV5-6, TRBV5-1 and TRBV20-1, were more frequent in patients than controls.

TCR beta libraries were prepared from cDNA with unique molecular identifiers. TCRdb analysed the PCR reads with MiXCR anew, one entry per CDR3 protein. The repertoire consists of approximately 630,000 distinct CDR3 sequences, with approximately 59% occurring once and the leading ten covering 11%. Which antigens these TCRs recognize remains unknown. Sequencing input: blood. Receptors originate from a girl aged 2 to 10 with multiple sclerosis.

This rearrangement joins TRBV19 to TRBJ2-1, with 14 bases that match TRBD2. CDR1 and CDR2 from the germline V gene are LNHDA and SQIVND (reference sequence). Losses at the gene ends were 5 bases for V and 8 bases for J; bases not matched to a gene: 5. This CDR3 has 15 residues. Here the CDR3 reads CASSEGTSGSDEQFF. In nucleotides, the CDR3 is TGTGCCAGTAGTGAAGGGACTAGCGGGAGCGATGAGCAGTTCTTC.

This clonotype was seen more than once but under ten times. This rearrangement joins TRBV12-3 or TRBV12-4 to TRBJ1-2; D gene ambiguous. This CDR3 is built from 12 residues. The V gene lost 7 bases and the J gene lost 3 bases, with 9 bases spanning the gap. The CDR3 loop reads CASTRGHYGYTF. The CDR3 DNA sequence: TGTGCCAGCACCAGAGGCCACTATGGCTACACCTTC.

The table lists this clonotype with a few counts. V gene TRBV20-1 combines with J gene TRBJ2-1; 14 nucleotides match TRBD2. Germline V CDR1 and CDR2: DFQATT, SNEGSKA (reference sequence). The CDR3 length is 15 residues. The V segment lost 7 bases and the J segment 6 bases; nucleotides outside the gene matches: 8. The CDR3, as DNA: TGCAGTGGCAGCCCCGGGACTAGCGGGAGCAATGAGCAGTTCTTC. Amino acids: CSGSPGTSGSNEQFF.

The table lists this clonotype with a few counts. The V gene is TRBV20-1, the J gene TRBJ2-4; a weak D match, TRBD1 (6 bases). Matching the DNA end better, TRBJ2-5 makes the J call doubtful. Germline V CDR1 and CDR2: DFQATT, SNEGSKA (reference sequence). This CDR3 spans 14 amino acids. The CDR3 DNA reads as TGCAGTGCTAGCCCCGGGACAAATAAAGAGACCCAGTACTTC. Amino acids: CSASPGTNKETQYF.

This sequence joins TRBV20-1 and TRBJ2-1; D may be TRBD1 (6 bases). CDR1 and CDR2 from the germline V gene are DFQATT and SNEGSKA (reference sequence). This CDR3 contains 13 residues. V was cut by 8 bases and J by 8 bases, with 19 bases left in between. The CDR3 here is CSPRGGSGDEQFF. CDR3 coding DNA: TGCAGTCCCCGAGGGGGTTCAGGGGATGAGCAGTTCTTC.

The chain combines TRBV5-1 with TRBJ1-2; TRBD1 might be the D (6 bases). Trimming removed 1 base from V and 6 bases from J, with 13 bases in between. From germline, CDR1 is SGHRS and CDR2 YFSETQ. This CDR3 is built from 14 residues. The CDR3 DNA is TGCGCCAGCAGCTTGCTGGAGGGACACGATGGCTACACCTTC. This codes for CASSLLEGHDGYTF.

This chain's CDR3 is CASSPLNMNTEAFF. The CDR3, as DNA: TGTGCCAGCAGCCCCCTCAATATGAACACTGAAGCTTTCTTT. The rearrangement links TRBV13 to TRBJ1-1; no reliable D call. The V end was cut by 5 bases, the J end by 0 bases, with 10 bases between. Germline CDR1 is PRHDT and CDR2 is FYEKMQ (reference sequence). There are 14 residues in the CDR3.

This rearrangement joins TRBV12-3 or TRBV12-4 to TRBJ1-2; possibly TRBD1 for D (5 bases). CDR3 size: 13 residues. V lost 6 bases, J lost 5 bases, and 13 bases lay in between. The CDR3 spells CASRPPTAYGYTF. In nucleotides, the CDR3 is TGTGCCAGCAGGCCCCCGACAGCTTATGGCTACACCTTC.

The CDR3 DNA follows: TGTGCCAGCAGGCCCGCTGAACTTAACACTGAAGCTTTCTTT. This translates into CASRPAELNTEAFF. The chain employs TRBV2 and TRBJ1-1; D not certain. The germline V gene has CDR1 SNHLY and CDR2 FYNNEI. V was pared by 6 bases and J by 2 bases, with 13 bases between. The CDR3 spans 14 residues.

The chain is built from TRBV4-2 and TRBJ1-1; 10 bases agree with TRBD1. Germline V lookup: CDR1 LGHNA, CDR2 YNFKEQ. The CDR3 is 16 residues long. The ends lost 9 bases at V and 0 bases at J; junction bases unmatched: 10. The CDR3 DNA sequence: TGTGCCAGTCGGGGGACAGGGGCCCCTATGAACACTGAAGCTTTCTTT. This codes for CASRGTGAPMNTEAFF.

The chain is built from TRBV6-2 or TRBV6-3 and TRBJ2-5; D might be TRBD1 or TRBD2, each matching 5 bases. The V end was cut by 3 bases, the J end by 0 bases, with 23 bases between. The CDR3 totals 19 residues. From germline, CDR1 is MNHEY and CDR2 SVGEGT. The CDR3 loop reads CASSYSPRGQGRYQETQYF. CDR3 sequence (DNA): TGTGCCAGCAGTTATAGCCCCCGTGGGCAGGGACGCTACCAAGAGACCCAGTACTTC.

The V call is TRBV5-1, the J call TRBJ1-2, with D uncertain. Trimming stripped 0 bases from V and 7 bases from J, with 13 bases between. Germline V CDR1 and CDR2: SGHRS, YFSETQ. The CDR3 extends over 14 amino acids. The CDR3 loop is CASSLEVTPGGYTF. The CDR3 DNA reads TGCGCCAGCAGCTTGGAGGTGACGCCCGGTGGCTACACCTTC.

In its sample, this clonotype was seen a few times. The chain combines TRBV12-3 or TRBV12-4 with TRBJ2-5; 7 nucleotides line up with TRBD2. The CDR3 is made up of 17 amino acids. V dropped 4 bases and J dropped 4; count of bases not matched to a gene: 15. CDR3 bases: TGTGCCAGCAGTTCGGGAGGCCTCGCGGGAGAGGGAGAGACCCAGTACTTC. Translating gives CASSSGGLAGEGETQYF.

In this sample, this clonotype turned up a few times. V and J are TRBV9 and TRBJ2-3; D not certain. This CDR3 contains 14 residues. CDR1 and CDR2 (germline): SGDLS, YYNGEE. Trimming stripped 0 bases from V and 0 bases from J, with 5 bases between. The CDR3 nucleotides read TGTGCCAGCAGCGTAGTTCCTAGCACAGATACGCAGTATTTT. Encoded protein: CASSVVPSTDTQYF.

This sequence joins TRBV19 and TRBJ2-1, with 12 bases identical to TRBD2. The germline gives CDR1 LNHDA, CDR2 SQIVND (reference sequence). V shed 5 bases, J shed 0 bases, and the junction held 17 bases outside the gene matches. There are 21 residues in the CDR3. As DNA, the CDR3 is TGTGCCAGTAGTCTCCCCTCAAGACTAGCGGGAGTCCCCTCCTCCTACAATGAGCAGTTCTTC. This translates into CASSLPSRLAGVPSSYNEQFF.

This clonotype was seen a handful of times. CDR3 sequence (DNA): TGCAGTGCTAGAGGAGTAAGACTTGAGGTAAATGAGCAGTTCTTC. Encoded protein: CSARGVRLEVNEQFF. The chain is built from TRBV20-1 and TRBJ2-1; D is ambiguous. CDR3 length: 15 amino acids. CDR1 and CDR2 (germline): DFQATT, SNEGSKA (reference sequence). V was cut by 1 base and J by 7 bases, with 17 bases left in between.

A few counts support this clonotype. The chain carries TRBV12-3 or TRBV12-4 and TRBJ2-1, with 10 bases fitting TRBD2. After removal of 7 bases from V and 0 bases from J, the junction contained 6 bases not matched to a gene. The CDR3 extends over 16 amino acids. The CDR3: CASTRTSGRSYNEQFF. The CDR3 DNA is TGTGCCAGCACCCGGACTAGCGGACGCTCCTACAATGAGCAGTTCTTC.

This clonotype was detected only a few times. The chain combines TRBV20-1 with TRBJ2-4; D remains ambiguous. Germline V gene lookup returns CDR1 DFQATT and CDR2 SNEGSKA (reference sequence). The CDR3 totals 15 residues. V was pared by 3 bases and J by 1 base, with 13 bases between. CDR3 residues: CSARNARTAKNIQYF. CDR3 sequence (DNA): TGCAGTGCTAGGAATGCGAGAACTGCCAAAAACATTCAGTACTTC.

In DNA, the CDR3 is TGTGCCAGCAGCTTATGGAGGGAAATGAACACTGAAGCTTTCTTT. Translation gives CASSLWREMNTEAFF. This chain joins TRBV7-8 and TRBJ1-1; D remains ambiguous. The ends were cut back, 2 bases at V and 0 bases at J, with 10 bases in the middle. There are 15 residues in the CDR3. Germline lookup yields CDR1 SGHVS and CDR2 FQNEAQ. The whole variable domain, filled in from reference TRBV7-8 and TRBJ1-1, reads GAGVSQSPRYKVAKRGQDVALRCDPISGHVSLFWYQQALGQGPEFLTYFQNEAQLDKSGLPSDRFFAERPEGSVSTLKIQRTQQEDSAVYLCASSLWREMNTEAFFGQGTRLTVV.

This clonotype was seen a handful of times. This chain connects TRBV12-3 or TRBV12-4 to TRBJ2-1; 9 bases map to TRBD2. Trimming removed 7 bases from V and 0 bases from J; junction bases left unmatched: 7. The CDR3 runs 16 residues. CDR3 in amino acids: CASTPRTSVSYNEQFF. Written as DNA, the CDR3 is TGTGCCAGCACCCCCCGGACTAGCGTCTCCTACAATGAGCAGTTCTTC.

The CDR3 spells CASIPQGNGYTF. CDR3 bases: TGCGCCAGCATCCCCCAGGGGAATGGCTACACCTTC. The V and J genes are TRBV10-1 and TRBJ1-2; maybe TRBD1 (6 bases). CDR1 and CDR2 from the germline V gene are WNHNN and SYGVQD (reference sequence). The ends were cut back, 7 bases at V and 6 bases at J, with 12 bases in the middle. This CDR3 has 12 amino acids.

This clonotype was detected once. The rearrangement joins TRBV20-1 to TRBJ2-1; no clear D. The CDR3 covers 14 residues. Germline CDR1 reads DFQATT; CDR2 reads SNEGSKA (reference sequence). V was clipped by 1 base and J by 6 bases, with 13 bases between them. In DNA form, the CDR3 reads TGCAGTGCTAGAGTAACCTCTACGGGCAATGAGCAGTTCTTC. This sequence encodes CSARVTSTGNEQFF.

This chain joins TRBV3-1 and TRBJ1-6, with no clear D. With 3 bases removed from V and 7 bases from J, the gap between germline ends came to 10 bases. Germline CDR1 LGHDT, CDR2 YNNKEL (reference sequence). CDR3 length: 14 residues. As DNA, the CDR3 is TGTGCCAGCAGCCATTCGCCCCAGAATTCACCCCTCCACTTT. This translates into CASSHSPQNSPLHF.

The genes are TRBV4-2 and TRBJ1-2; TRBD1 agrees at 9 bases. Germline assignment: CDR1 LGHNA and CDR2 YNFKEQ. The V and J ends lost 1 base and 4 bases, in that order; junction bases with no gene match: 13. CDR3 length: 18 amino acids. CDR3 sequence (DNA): TGTGCCAGCAGCCAAGCCTCCGGGACAGGGACCTTCGGCTATGGCTACACCTTC. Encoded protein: CASSQASGTGTFGYGYTF.

DNA for the CDR3: TGTGCCAGCAGCCAAGGGCTAGCGACCTACGAGCAGTACTTC. Translating gives CASSQGLATYEQYF. V usage is TRBV3-1 and J usage is TRBJ2-7; perhaps TRBD2 as D (6 bases). From germline, CDR1 is LGHDT and CDR2 YNNKEL (reference sequence). The CDR3 consists of 14 residues. The V gene lost 1 base and the J gene lost 2 bases, with 9 bases spanning the gap.

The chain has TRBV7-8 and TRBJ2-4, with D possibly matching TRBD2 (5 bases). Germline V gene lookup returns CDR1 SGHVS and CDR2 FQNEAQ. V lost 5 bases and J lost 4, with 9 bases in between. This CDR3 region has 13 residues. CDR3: CASSPPGKNIQYF. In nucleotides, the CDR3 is TGTGCCAGCAGCCCCCCGGGGAAAAACATTCAGTACTTC.